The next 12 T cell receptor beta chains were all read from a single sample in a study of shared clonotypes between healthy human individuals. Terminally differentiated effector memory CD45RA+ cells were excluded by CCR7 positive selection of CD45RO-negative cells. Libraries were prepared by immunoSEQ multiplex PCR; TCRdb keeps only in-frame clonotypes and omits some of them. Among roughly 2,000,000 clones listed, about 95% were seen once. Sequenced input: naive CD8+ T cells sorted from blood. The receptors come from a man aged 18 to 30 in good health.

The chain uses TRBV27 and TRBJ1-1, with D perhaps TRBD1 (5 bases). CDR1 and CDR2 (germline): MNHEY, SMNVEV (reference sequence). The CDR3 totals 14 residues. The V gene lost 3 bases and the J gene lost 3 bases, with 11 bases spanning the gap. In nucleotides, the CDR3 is TGTGCCAGCAGTTTGGGGGTTATATACACTGAAGCTTTCTTT. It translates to CASSLGVIYTEAFF.

CDR3 amino acids: CASSEMTGFPQSQQYF. The CDR3 DNA sequence: TGTGCCAGCAGCGAAATGACAGGGTTTCCCCAATCCCAGCAGTACTTC. The rearrangement links TRBV5-5 to TRBJ2-7, with 7 bases matching TRBD1. V lost 4 bases and J lost 8; bases outside the gene matches: 18. The CDR3 totals 16 residues. Per germline, CDR1 SGHKS and CDR2 YYEKEE (reference sequence).

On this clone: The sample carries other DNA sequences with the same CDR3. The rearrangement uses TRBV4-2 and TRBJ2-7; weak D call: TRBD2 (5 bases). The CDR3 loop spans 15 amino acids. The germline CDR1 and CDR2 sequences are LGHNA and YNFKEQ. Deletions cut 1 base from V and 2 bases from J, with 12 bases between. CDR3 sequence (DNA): TGTGCCAGCAGCCAAGGTGTTTCGGGAACCTACGAGCAGTACTTC. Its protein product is CASSQGVSGTYEQYF.

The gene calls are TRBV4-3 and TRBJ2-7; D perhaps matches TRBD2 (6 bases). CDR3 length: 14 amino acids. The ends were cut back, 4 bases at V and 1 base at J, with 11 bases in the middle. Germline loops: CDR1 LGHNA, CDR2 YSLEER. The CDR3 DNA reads TGCGCCAGCAGCCCGGGAGTGGAGTCCTACGAGCAGTACTTC. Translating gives CASSPGVESYEQYF.

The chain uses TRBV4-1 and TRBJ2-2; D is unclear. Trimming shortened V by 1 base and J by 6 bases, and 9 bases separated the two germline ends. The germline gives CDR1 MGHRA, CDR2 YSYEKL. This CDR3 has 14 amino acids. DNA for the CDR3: TGCGCCAGCAGCCAAGGCTATTTAGCCGGGGAGCTGTTTTTT. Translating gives CASSQGYLAGELFF.

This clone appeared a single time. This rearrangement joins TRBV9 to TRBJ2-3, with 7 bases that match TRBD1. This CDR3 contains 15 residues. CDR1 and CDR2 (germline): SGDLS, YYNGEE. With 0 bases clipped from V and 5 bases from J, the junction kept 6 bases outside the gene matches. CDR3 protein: CASSVEGGAGDTQYF. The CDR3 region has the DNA TGTGCCAGCAGCGTAGAAGGGGGCGCGGGAGATACGCAGTATTTT.

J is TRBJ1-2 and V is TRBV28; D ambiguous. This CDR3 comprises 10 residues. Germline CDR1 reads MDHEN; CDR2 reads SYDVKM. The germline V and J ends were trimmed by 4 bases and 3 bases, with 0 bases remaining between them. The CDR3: CASSYYGYTF. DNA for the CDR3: TGTGCCAGCAGTTACTATGGCTACACCTTC.

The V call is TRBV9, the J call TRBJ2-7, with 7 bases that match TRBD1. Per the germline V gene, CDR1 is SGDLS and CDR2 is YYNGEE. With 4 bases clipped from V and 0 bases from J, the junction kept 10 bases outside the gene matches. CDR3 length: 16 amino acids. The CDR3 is CASSPGGSLLSYEQYF. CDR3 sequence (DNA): TGTGCCAGCAGCCCAGGGGGTTCTCTTCTCTCCTACGAGCAGTACTTC.

The CDR3 sequence is CASSLSSGGPINEQFF. The CDR3 DNA is TGTGCCAGCAGCTTGTCTTCGGGAGGGCCTATTAATGAGCAGTTCTTC. The V call is TRBV5-8, the J call TRBJ2-1, with 8 nucleotides matching TRBD2. V was pared by 1 base and J by 7 bases, with 10 bases of the junction left unmatched. Germline values: CDR1 SGHTS, CDR2 YDEGEE. This CDR3 has 16 residues.

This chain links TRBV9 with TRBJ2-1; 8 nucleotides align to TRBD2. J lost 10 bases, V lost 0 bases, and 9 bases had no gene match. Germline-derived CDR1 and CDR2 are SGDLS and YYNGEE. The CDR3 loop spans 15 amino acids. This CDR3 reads CASSVAGGSTGEQFF. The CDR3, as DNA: TGTGCCAGCAGCGTAGCGGGGGGGAGCACTGGGGAGCAGTTCTTC. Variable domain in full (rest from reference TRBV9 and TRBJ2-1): DSGVTQTPKHLITATGQRVTLRCSPRSGDLSVYWYQQSLDQGLQFLIQYYNGEERAKGNILERFSAQQFPDLHSELNLSSLELGDSALYFCASSVAGGSTGEQFFGPGTRLTVL.

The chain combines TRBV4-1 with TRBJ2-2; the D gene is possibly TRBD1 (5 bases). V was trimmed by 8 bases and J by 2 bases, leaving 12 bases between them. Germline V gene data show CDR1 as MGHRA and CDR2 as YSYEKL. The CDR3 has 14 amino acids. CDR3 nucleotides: TGCGCCAGCCGAAGCAGGGCCAACACCGGGGAGCTGTTTTTT. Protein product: CASRSRANTGELFF.

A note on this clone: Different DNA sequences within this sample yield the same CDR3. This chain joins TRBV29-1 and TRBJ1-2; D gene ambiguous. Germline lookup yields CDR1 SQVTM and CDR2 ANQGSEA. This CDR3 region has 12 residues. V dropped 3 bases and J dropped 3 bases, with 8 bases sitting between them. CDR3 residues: CSVEGGYYGYTF. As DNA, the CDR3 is TGCAGCGTTGAGGGCGGGTACTATGGCTACACCTTC.